This passage covers 17 T cell receptor beta chains from one sample sequenced in a study of T cell responses to AZD1222 COVID-19 vaccine. Repertoires were generated with immunoSEQ multiplex PCR, while TCRdb's copy carries only in-frame clones and drops some. This sample carries some 81,000 clones, 70% to 90% of them seen once, and the ten largest clones take roughly 3.2%. The sequences come from peripheral blood, collected 28 days after the second AZD1222 dose. These TCRs come from an adult who received the AZD1222 COVID-19 vaccine.

The chain joins TRBV7-2 to TRBJ1-4, with D unclear. The CDR3 has 14 amino acids. Germline V CDR1 and CDR2: SGHTA, FQGNSA. V dropped 2 bases and J dropped 6 bases, with 10 bases sitting between them. The CDR3 reads CASSLMRRDEKLFF. CDR3 bases: TGTGCCAGCAGCTTAATGAGACGCGATGAAAAACTGTTTTTT.

This clone showed up just a few times. The rearrangement uses TRBV7-9 and TRBJ1-5, with TRBD1 matching 9 bases. There are 14 residues in the CDR3. Unmatched junction bases numbered 3, after V lost 3 bases and J lost 6 bases. Germline CDR1 is SEHNR and CDR2 is FQNEAQ (reference sequence). In DNA form, the CDR3 reads TGTGCCAGCAGCTTTACAGGGGGCGGTCAGCCCCAGCATTTT. It is translated as CASSFTGGGQPQHF.

The chain couples TRBV7-3 to TRBJ2-3; TRBD2 aligns across 9 bases. CDR3 length: 16 residues. With V trimmed by 5 bases and J by 5 bases, 11 bases remained unmatched. Germline CDR1 and CDR2: SGHTA and FQGTGA. CDR3 in amino acids: CASSPRFSGSLDTQYF. In DNA, the CDR3 is TGTGCCAGCAGCCCCCGGTTTAGCGGGAGTTTAGATACGCAGTATTTT. Complete variable domain (other parts from reference TRBV7-3 and TRBJ2-3): GAGVSQTPSNKVTEKGKYVELRCDPISGHTALYWYRQSLGQGPEFLIYFQGTGAADDSGLPNDRFFAVRPEGSVSTLKIQRTERGDSAVYLCASSPRFSGSLDTQYFGPGTRLTVL.

A note on this clone: Because the CDR3's place on the DNA is in doubt, the DNA is left out and the CDR3 is given as listed by TCRdb. V gene TRBV3-1 (or the pseudogene TRBV3-2) combines with J gene TRBJ1-3. The CDR3 is 14 residues long, ends included. The germline V gene encodes CDR1 LGHDT and CDR2 YNNKEL (reference sequence). CDR3 protein: CASSQVGSGNTTYF.

The rearrangement joins TRBV19 to TRBJ1-2; D remains ambiguous. This CDR3 comprises 12 residues. The germline V gene encodes CDR1 LNHDA and CDR2 SQIVND (reference sequence). V dropped 1 base and J dropped 4 bases, with 4 bases sitting between them. In DNA, the CDR3 is TGTGCCAGTAGTATAGCAAGCTATGGCTACACCTTC. This encodes CASSIASYGYTF.

The chain employs TRBV5-4 and TRBJ2-5, with 7 bases fitting TRBD1. The CDR3 is 14 amino acids. Per the germline V gene, CDR1 is SGHNT and CDR2 is YYREEE (reference sequence). After removal of 4 bases from V and 2 bases from J, the junction contained 5 bases not matched to a gene. CDR3 in DNA: TGTGCCAGCAGCCCCGGACAGGCACAAGAGACCCAGTACTTC. Its translation is CASSPGQAQETQYF.

This chain connects TRBV28 to TRBJ1-2, with 7 nucleotides matching TRBD1. V lost 6 bases and J lost 3; bases outside the gene matches: 7. Per germline, CDR1 MDHEN and CDR2 SYDVKM. The CDR3 length is 14 residues. The CDR3: CASRTRQGDYGYTF. DNA for the CDR3: TGTGCCAGCAGGACGAGACAGGGCGACTATGGCTACACCTTC.

The rearrangement uses TRBV19 and TRBJ1-2; TRBD1 matches at 7 bases. CDR3 length equals 13 residues. Germline CDR1 reads LNHDA; CDR2 reads SQIVND (reference sequence). V lost 6 bases to trimming and J lost 8 bases; unmatched junction nucleotides: 9. The CDR3 DNA follows: TGTGCCAGTAGCCCGGGACAGCTGATCGGCTACACCTTC. Translated: CASSPGQLIGYTF.

The chain joins TRBV28 to TRBJ1-2; no reliable D call. Germline CDR1 and CDR2: MDHEN and SYDVKM. This CDR3 is 15 amino acids long. V shed 4 bases and J shed 2 bases, with 14 bases lying between them. The CDR3 nucleotides are TGTGCCAGCAGTTCGAAGACGGACGGGAACTATGGCTACACCTTC. It encodes CASSSKTDGNYGYTF.

This clone was seen a few times. J is TRBJ2-1 and V is TRBV6-2 or TRBV6-3; 12 bases agree with TRBD2. Unmatched junction bases numbered 6, after V lost 0 bases and J lost 6 bases. The germline V gene encodes CDR1 MNHEY and CDR2 SVGEGT. The CDR3 spans 17 residues. The CDR3 nucleotides read TGTGCCAGCAGTTACTCGACTAGCGGGAGTACCGGCAATGAGCAGTTCTTC. As protein: CASSYSTSGSTGNEQFF.

The rearrangement uses TRBV2 and TRBJ1-2; possible D gene TRBD1, 5 bases. CDR3 length equals 12 residues. The germline V gene has CDR1 SNHLY and CDR2 FYNNEI. The V end lost 7 bases, the J end lost 8 bases, and 14 bases lay between the germline ends. Here the CDR3 DNA reads TGTGCCAGCAAGCGGGGGTCGGAAGGCTACACCTTC. Protein product: CASKRGSEGYTF.

V and J are TRBV19 and TRBJ1-2; D might be TRBD1 (5 bases). The CDR3 runs to 19 residues. Germline assignment: CDR1 LNHDA and CDR2 SQIVND (reference sequence). V lost 0 bases and J lost 0, with 20 bases in between. For the CDR3, the DNA is TGTGCCAGTAGTATAGACCTATTGGGACTTTGGAGAGCTAACTATGGCTACACCTTC. Its protein product is CASSIDLLGLWRANYGYTF.

The chain combines TRBV4-1 with TRBJ1-4; 9 nucleotides align to TRBD1. CDR3 length equals 15 residues. J lost 8 bases, V lost 4 bases, and 8 bases had no gene match. CDR1 and CDR2 from the germline V gene are MGHRA and YSYEKL. The CDR3 DNA sequence: TGCGCCAGCAGCCCATTCGACAGGGGGGGAGAAAAACTGTTTTTT. The encoded protein is CASSPFDRGGEKLFF.

This sequence joins TRBV7-9 and TRBJ1-2; D is unclear. Trimming cost V 0 bases and J 6 bases, with 11 bases left between them. The CDR3 length is 14 residues. Germline V lookup: CDR1 SEHNR, CDR2 FQNEAQ (reference sequence). The CDR3 DNA sequence: TGTGCCAGCAGCTTAGCGTGGTCAGGAAATGGCTACACCTTC. As protein: CASSLAWSGNGYTF.

The chain uses TRBV19 and TRBJ2-7; 10 bases agree with TRBD2. There are 18 residues in the CDR3. The germline CDR1 and CDR2 sequences are LNHDA and SQIVND (reference sequence). The J segment lost 3 bases and the V segment lost 3 bases, leaving 14 bases of the junction unmatched. The CDR3 here is CASSIFSGGANGGYEQYF. Written as DNA, the CDR3 is TGTGCCAGTAGTATCTTCAGCGGGGGGGCCAACGGAGGCTACGAGCAGTACTTC.

The chain employs TRBV5-6 and TRBJ2-5; possible D gene TRBD2, 5 bases. CDR3 size: 15 residues. Between the trimmed V and J ends, which lost 4 bases and 9 bases, there was a span of 22 bases. Germline-derived CDR1 and CDR2 are SGHDT and YYEEEE. The CDR3 loop is CASSRREWRAAAQYF. The CDR3 DNA reads TGTGCCAGCAGCCGAAGGGAGTGGCGGGCAGCGGCCCAGTACTTC.

The chain carries TRBV29-1 and TRBJ1-2; D remains ambiguous. This CDR3 spans 14 amino acids. Trimming took off 7 bases at V and 3 bases at J, with 18 bases between the two ends. The germline V gene has CDR1 SQVTM and CDR2 ANQGSEA. The CDR3 spells CSARAEVGDYGYTF. The DNA for the CDR3 is TGCAGCGCCCGGGCGGAAGTCGGTGACTATGGCTACACCTTC. Filled out from reference TRBV29-1 and TRBJ1-2, the complete variable domain reads SAVISQKPSRDICQRGTSLTIQCQVDSQVTMMFWYRQQPGQSLTLIATANQGSEATYESGFVIDKFPISRPNLTFSTLTVSNMSPEDSSIYLCSARAEVGDYGYTFGSGTRLTVV.